This TCR beta chain was documented in a study of radiation and T cells in renal cell carcinoma. Specified time point: baseline pretreatment blood. Regarding treatment: 15 Gy SBRT to primary tumor, nephrectomy 4 weeks later. Clones were read by immunoSEQ multiplex PCR, and TCRdb kept only the in-frame ones, dropping some. The table records 40,000 to 60,000 clones, about 80% of them present only once. This CDR3 has 14 residues. The germline CDR1 and CDR2 sequences are SEHNR and FQNEAQ (reference sequence). V was cut by 5 bases and J by 4 bases, with 13 bases left in between. The TCR comes from an older woman with renal cell carcinoma. The specimen was blood, collected from a patient whose treatment included radiotherapy and nephrectomy. The chain joins TRBV7-9 to TRBJ2-3; the D gene is possibly TRBD2 (7 bases). CDR3 bases: TGTGCCAGCAGCCCAAACGGGGGGCCAGATACGCAGTATTTT. The encoded protein is CASSPNGGPDTQYF. The full variable domain, completed using reference TRBV7-9 and TRBJ2-3, is DTGVSQNPRHKITKRGQNVTFRCDPISEHNRLYWYRQTLGQGPEFLTYFQNEAQLEKSRLLSDRFSAERPKGSFSTLEIQRTEQGDSAMYLCASSPNGGPDTQYFGPGTRLTVL.